This is a list of T cell receptor beta chains from one sample in a study of blood T cell repertoires in COVID-19. TCRdb's copy holds only in-frame clones and misses some; the assay was immunoSEQ multiplex PCR. Among over 250,000 clones, more than 70% were seen once, and the ten largest hold 0.9% to 1%. The sample consisted of peripheral blood. These receptors were taken from a woman aged 40 to 50 who had recovered from COVID-19. Each CDR3 is given with its conserved first and last residue. Each record gives: J gene, V gene, clone size, D gene, CDR3 protein, CDR3 DNA. The D gene is left open where the match is weak. Size is stated for part of the rows, as once, few or many counts, or as a class when the clone is expanded.

>TRBJ2-7|TRBV18|once|TRBD2
CASSPQAGGSYEQYF
TGTGCCAGCTCACCCCAAGCGGGAGGGTCCTACGAGCAGTACTTC
>TRBJ2-4|TRBV5-6|-|-
CASSLDAGPIDF
TGTGCCAGCAGCTTGGATGCAGGTCCCATCGACTTC
>TRBJ2-7|TRBV6-2/TRBV6-3|few|TRBD2
CATTPRGLAGGIISYEQYF
TGTGCCACCACCCCCCGCGGCCTAGCGGGAGGGATTATTTCCTACGAGCAGTACTTC
>TRBJ1-5|TRBV3-1/TRBV3-2|-|TRBD1
CASSQAGTGGRGNQPQHF
TGTGCCAGCAGCCAAGCCGGGACAGGGGGCCGAGGCAATCAGCCCCAGCATTTT
>TRBJ1-2|TRBV24-1|-|-
CATSDDGRWGDGYTF
TGTGCCACCAGTGATGATGGCCGTTGGGGGGATGGCTACACCTTC
>TRBJ1-4|TRBV6-6|-|-
CASTYWPGPTGGGHGTNEKLFF
TGTGCCAGCACCTACTGGCCCGGGCCGACCGGGGGGGGCCATGGTACTAATGAAAAACTGTTTTTT
>TRBJ2-7|TRBV5-6|-|TRBD1
CASSLRDRVAYEQYF
TGTGCCAGCAGCTTAAGGGACAGGGTGGCCTACGAGCAGTACTTC
>TRBJ1-1|TRBV7-9|-|TRBD1
CASSITGAGTEAFF
TGTGCCAGCAGCATAACAGGGGCCGGCACTGAAGCTTTCTTT
>TRBJ1-5|TRBV18|-|-
CASSPRGGGLAPQHF
TGTGCCAGCTCACCACGAGGGGGGGGTCTTGCGCCCCAGCATTTT
>TRBJ2-3|TRBV4-1|-|TRBD1
CASSHAADRGTDTQYF
TGCGCCAGCAGCCACGCGGCGGACAGGGGCACAGATACGCAGTATTTT
>TRBJ2-3|TRBV9|-|-
CASSVGLASVDTQYF
TGTGCCAGCAGCGTAGGGCTAGCATCGGTAGATACGCAGTATTTT
>TRBJ1-2|TRBV28|-|TRBD1
CASSDPGQGDYGYTF
TGTGCCAGCAGCGACCCGGGACAGGGGGACTATGGCTACACCTTC
>TRBJ2-5|TRBV7-9|-|-
CASAAGSTGETQYF
TGTGCCAGCGCCGCCGGGTCCACCGGGGAGACCCAGTACTTC
>TRBJ2-1|TRBV7-2|-|-
CASSLQAGLYNEQFF
TGTGCCAGCAGCTTACAGGCGGGACTCTACAATGAGCAGTTCTTC
>TRBJ2-7|TRBV2|medium-sized|TRBD1
CASREDRGSYEQYF
TGTGCCAGCAGGGAGGACAGGGGCTCCTACGAGCAGTACTTC
>TRBJ2-1|TRBV4-3|-|TRBD2
CASSQDWDYGEQFF
TGCGCCAGCAGCCAAGATTGGGACTACGGTGAGCAGTTCTTC
>TRBJ2-1|TRBV5-7|-|TRBD2
CASSLKPGSGEYNEQFF
TGTGCCAGCAGCCTAAAACCGGGAAGCGGGGAATACAATGAGCAGTTCTTC
>TRBJ1-4|TRBV2|-|TRBD1
CASSVGTVISGGGEKLFF
TGTGCCAGCAGTGTGGGGACAGTAATCTCTGGGGGCGGTGAAAAACTGTTTTTT
>TRBJ2-1|TRBV7-9|-|TRBD2
CASRPSGRGYNEQFF
TGTGCCAGCAGACCTAGCGGGAGGGGATACAATGAGCAGTTCTTC
>TRBJ2-3|TRBV15|-|-
CATSRDLGATGDTQYF
TGTGCCACCAGCAGAGATCTTGGCGCCACGGGGGATACGCAGTATTTT
>TRBJ2-1|TRBV7-2|-|TRBD2
CASSLWLAGEQFF
TGTGCCAGCAGCTTATGGCTAGCGGGAGAGCAGTTCTTC
>TRBJ2-3|TRBV4-1|once|TRBD2
CASSQDSLAGGKGTQYF
TGCGCCAGCAGCCAAGATAGCCTAGCGGGGGGGAAGGGTACGCAGTATTTT
>TRBJ1-5|TRBV19|-|TRBD1
CARGQGAGQPQHF
TGTGCCAGGGGCCAGGGGGCGGGTCAGCCCCAGCATTTT
>TRBJ1-2|TRBV6-2/TRBV6-3|-|TRBD1
CASSLQGYGYTF
TGTGCCAGCAGTCTACAGGGGTATGGCTACACCTTC
>TRBJ1-1|TRBV11-2|-|-
CASSFALPTGVGTEAFF
TGTGCCAGCAGCTTCGCGCTCCCAACAGGAGTCGGCACTGAAGCTTTCTTT
>TRBJ2-1|TRBV6-6|-|TRBD2
CASSPRAGREGNEQFF
TGTGCCAGCAGTCCCCGGGCGGGGCGGGAGGGCAATGAGCAGTTCTTC
>TRBJ1-6|TRBV2|-|TRBD1
CASSEPGGQVPSPLHF
TGTGCCAGCAGTGAACCCGGGGGACAGGTGCCCTCACCCCTCCACTTT
>TRBJ2-7|TRBV12-3/TRBV12-4|-|TRBD2
CASRSGGAYEQYF
TGTGCCAGCAGGAGCGGGGGTGCCTACGAGCAGTACTTC
>TRBJ2-1|TRBV12-3/TRBV12-4|-|-
CASTRTVYNEQFF
TGTGCCAGCACCCGGACAGTATACAATGAGCAGTTCTTC
>TRBJ2-2|TRBV7-2|-|-
CASSPSGAGELFF
TGTGCCAGCAGCCCCTCGGGGGCCGGGGAGCTGTTTTTT
>TRBJ1-5|TRBV12-3/TRBV12-4|few|-
CASSLAGERPQHF
TGTGCCAGCAGTTTGGCAGGGGAAAGGCCCCAGCATTTT